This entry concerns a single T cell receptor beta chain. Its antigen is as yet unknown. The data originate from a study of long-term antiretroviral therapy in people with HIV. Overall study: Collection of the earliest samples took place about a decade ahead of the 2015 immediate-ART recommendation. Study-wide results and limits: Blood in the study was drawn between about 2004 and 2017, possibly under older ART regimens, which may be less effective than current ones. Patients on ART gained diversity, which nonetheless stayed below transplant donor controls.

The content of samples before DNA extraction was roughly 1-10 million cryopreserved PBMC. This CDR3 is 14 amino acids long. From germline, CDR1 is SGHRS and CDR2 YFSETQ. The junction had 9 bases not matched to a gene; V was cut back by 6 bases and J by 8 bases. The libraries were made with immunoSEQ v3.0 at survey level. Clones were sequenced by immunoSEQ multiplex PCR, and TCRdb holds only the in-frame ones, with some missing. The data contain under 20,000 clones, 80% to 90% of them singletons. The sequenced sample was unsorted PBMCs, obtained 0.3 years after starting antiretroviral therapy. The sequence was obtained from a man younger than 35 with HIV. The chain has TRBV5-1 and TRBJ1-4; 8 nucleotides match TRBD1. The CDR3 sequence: CASNTGQGQEKLFF. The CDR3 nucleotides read TGCGCCAGCAACACAGGACAGGGCCAGGAAAAACTGTTTTTT.